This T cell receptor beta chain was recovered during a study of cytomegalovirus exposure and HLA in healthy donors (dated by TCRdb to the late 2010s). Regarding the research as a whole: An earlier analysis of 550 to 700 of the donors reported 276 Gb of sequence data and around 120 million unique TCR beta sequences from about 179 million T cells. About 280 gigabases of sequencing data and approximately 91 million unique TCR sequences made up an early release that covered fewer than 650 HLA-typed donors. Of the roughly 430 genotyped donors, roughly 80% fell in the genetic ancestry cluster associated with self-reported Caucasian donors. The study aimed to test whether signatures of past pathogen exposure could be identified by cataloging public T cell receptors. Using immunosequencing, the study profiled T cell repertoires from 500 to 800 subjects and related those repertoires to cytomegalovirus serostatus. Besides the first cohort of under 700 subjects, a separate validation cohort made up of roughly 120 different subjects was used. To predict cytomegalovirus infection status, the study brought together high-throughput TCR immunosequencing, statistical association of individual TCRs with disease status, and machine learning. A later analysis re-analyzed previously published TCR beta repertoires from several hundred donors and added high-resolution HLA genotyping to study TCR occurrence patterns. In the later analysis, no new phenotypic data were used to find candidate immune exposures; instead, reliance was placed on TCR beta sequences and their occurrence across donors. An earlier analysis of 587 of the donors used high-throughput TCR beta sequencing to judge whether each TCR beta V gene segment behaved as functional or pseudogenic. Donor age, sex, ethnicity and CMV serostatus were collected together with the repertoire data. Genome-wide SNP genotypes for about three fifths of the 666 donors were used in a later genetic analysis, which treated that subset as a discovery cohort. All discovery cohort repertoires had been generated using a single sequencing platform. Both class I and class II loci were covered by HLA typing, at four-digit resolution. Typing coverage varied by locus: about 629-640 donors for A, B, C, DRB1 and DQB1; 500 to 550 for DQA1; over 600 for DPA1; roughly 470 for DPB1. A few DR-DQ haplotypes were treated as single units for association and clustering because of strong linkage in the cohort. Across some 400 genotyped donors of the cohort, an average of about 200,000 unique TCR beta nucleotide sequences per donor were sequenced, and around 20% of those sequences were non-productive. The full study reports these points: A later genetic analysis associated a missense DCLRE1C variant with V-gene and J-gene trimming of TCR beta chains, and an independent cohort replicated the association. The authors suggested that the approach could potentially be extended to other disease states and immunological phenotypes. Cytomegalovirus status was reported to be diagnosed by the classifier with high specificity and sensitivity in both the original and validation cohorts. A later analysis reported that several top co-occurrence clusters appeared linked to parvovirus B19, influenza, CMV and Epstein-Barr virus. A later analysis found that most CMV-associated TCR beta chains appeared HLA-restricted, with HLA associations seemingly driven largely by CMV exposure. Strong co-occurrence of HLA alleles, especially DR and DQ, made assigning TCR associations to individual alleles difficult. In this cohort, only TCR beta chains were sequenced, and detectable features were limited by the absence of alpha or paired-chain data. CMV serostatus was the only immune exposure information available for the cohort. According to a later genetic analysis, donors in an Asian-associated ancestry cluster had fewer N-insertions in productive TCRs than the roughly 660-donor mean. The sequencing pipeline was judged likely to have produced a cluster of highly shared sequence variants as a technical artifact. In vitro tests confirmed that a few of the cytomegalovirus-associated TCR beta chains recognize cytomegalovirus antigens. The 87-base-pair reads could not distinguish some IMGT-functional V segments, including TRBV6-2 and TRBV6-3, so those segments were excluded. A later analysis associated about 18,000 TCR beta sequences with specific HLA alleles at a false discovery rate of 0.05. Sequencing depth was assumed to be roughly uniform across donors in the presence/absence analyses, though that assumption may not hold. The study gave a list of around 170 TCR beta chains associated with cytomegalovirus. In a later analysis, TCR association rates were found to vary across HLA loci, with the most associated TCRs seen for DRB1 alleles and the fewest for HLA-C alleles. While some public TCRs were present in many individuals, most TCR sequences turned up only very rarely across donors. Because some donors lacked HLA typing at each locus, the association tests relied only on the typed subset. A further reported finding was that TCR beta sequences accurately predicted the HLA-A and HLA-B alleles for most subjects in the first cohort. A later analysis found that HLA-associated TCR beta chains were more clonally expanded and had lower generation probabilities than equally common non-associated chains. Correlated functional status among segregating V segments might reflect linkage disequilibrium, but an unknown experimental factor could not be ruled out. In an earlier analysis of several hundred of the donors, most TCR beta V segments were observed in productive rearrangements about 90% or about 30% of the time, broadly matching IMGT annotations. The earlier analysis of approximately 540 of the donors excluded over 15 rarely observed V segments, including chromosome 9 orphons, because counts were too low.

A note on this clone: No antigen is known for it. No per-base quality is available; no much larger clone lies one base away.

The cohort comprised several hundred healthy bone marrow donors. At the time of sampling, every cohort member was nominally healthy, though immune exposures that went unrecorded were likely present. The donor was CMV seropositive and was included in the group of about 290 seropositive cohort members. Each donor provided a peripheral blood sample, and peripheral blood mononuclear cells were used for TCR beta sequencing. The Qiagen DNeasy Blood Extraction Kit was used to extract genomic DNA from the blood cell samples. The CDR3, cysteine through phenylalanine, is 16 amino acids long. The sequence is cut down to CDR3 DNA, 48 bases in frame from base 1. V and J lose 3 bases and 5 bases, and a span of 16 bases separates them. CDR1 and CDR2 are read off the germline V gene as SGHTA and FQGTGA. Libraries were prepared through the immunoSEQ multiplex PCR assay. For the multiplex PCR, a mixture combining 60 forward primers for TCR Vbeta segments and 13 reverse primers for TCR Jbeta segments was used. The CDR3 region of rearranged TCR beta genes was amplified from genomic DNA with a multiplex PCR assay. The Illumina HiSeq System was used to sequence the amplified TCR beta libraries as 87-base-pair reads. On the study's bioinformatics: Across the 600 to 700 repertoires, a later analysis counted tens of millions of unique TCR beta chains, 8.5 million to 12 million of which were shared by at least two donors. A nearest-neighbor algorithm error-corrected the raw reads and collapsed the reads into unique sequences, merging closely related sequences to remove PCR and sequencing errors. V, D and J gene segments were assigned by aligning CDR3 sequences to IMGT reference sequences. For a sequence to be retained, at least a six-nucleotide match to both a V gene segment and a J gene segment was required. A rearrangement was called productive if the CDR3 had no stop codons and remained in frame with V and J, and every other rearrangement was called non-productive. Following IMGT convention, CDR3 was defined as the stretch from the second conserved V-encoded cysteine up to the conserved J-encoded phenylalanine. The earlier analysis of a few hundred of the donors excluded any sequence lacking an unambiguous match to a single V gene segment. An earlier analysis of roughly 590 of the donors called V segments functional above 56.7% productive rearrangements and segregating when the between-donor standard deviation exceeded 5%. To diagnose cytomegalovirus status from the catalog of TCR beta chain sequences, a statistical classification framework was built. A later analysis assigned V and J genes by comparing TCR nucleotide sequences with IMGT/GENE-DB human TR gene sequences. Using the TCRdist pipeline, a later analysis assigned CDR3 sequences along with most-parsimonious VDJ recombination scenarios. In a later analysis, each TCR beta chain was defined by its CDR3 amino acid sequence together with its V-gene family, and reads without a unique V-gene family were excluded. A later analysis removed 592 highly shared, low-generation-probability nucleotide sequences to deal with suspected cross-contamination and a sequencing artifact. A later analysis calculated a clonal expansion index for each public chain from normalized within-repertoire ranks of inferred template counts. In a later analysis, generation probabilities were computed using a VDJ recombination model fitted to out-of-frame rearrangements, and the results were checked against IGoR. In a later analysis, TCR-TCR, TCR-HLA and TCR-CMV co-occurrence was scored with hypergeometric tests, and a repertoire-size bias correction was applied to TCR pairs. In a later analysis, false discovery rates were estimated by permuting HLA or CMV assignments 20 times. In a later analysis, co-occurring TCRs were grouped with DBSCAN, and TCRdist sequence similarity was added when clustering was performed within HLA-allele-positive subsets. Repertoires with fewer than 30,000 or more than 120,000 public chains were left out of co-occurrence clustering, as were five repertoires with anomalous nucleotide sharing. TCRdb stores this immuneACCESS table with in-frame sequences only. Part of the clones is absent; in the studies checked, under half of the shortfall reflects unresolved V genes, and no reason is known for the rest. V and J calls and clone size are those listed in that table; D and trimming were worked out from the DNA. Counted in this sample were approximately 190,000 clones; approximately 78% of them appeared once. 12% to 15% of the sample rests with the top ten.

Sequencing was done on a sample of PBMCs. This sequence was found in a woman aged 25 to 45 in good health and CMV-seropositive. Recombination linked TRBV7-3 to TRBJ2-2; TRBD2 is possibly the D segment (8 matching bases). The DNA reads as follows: TGTGCCAGCAGCTTTAGCGGGACAGCAGGAACCGGGGAGCTGTTTTTT. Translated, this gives CASSFSGTAGTGELFF.